The next 20 T cell receptor beta chains were all read from a single sample in a study of persistence of HIV-infected CD4 T cells (dated by TCRdb to the early 2020s). The treatment or condition label, read with the paper, signifies: suppressive antiretroviral therapy. Cells were stimulated with lysates of CMV-infected fibroblasts at roughly 9.2 ug/mL. Nonresponding CD40L-negative CD69-negative CD45RO-high memory CD4+ T cells were sorted as memory populations depleted of antigen-responding cells. The immunoSEQ hsTCRB assay version 4, run in survey mode, was used to sequence TCRbeta repertoires from genomic DNA. TCRdb's version of the immuneACCESS table is confined to in-frame rearrangements and falls short of the full clone set. An unresolved V gene accounts for under half of the shortfall where checked; the remainder is of unknown origin. Present in this sample are more than 30,000 clones, approximately 80% of which were seen just once. The ten largest account for less than 2% of the sample.

Their antigen targets remain unknown. Sequencing used CD4+ T cells sorted from PBMCs after approximately 19-hour stimulation, obtained from a patient who received antiretroviral therapy. Reading the label with the study, this specimen's cell subset or site is: CD40L-CD69- CD45RO-high memory CD4 T cells not responding to CMV lysate. These TCRs come from an adult man with HIV who was CMV-seropositive.

CDR3 in amino acids: CASRRDMNTEAFF. CDR3 bases: TGTGCCAGCAGAAGGGACATGAACACTGAAGCTTTCTTT. This chain links TRBV5-4 with TRBJ1-1; D possibly corresponds to TRBD1 (6 bases). Trimming stripped 5 bases from V and 0 bases from J, with 8 bases between. This CDR3 has 13 residues. Germline V gene sequence: CDR1 SGHNT, CDR2 YYREEE (reference sequence).

This clone has a handful of counts. The CDR3 loop is CASSFWQAEGYTF. In DNA form, the CDR3 reads TGCGCCAGCAGCTTCTGGCAGGCCGAGGGCTACACCTTC. The chain employs TRBV4-1 and TRBJ1-2; no clear D. Germline V gives CDR1 MGHRA, CDR2 YSYEKL. There are 13 residues in the CDR3. V shed 5 bases and J shed 8 bases, with 15 bases lying between them.

A single count supports this clone. The chain employs TRBV28 and TRBJ1-6, with 8 bases identical to TRBD1. Germline V gene sequence: CDR1 MDHEN, CDR2 SYDVKM. V dropped 7 bases and J dropped 7; count of bases not matched to a gene: 15. This CDR3 region has 17 residues. CDR3 loop: CASKGQAIDRKNSPLHF. The CDR3 DNA is TGTGCCAGCAAGGGACAGGCCATAGACCGGAAAAATTCACCCCTCCACTTT.

The rearrangement joins TRBV4-2 to TRBJ2-7; 8 bases agree with TRBD2. V was pared by 3 bases and J by 7 bases, with 14 bases of the junction left unmatched. The CDR3 is 16 residues long. Germline V lookup: CDR1 LGHNA, CDR2 YNFKEQ. For the CDR3, the DNA is TGTGCCAGCAGCCACGGTGTAGGCGGGGGGCCTCGGGAGCAGTACTTC. This codes for CASSHGVGGGPREQYF.

This chain joins TRBV7-9 and TRBJ1-1; no clear D. Trimming took 7 bases from V and 5 from J, leaving 11 bases between them. CDR1 is SEHNR, CDR2 FQNEAQ, per germline (reference sequence). The CDR3 covers 12 residues. The CDR3 bases are TGTGCCAGCACCCGCGCGGGTACTGAAGCTTTCTTT. Translating it yields CASTRAGTEAFF.

The J gene is TRBJ1-3, the V gene TRBV12-3 or TRBV12-4, with 7 bases aligning to TRBD1. The CDR3 consists of 13 residues. The trim removed 5 bases at V and 4 bases at J, leaving 2 bases unmatched. DNA of the CDR3: TGTGCCAGCAGTACAGGGGCGGGAAACACCATATATTTT. Encoded protein: CASSTGAGNTIYF.

The V call is TRBV19, the J call TRBJ1-2; perhaps TRBD1 as D (6 bases). The V gene's germline CDR1 is LNHDA and CDR2 SQIVND (reference sequence). V lost 4 bases, J lost 1 base, and 13 bases lay in between. The CDR3 is made up of 15 amino acids. CDR3 in amino acids: CASSTRGGGNYGYTF. The CDR3 DNA reads TGTGCCAGTAGTACGCGGGGGGGCGGTAACTATGGCTACACCTTC.

The V and J genes are TRBV9 and TRBJ2-7; D perhaps matches TRBD2 (5 bases). CDR3 size: 15 residues. CDR1 SGDLS and CDR2 YYNGEE come from the germline V gene. V was clipped by 0 bases and J by 1 base, with 11 bases between them. As DNA, the CDR3 is TGTGCCAGCAGCGTAGCCCCGGACTCATCCTACGAGCAGTACTTC. Residues: CASSVAPDSSYEQYF.

This chain connects TRBV30 to TRBJ2-5, with D possibly called TRBD1 or TRBD2 (5 bases each). Trimming left V 4 bases short and J 4 bases short, with 10 bases between. Germline CDR1 GTSNPN, CDR2 SVGIG (reference sequence). The length of the CDR3 is 12 residues. The chain's CDR3 is CAWKGSGETQYF. The CDR3 nucleotides read TGTGCCTGGAAGGGGAGCGGAGAGACCCAGTACTTC. The whole variable domain, filled in from reference TRBV30 and TRBJ2-5, reads SQTIHQWPATLVQPVGSPLSLECTVEGTSNPNLYWYRQAAGRGLQLLFYSVGIGQISSEVPQNLSASRPQDRQFILSSKKLLLSDSGFYLCAWKGSGETQYFGPGTRLLVL.

The chain joins TRBV6-5 to TRBJ1-4, with TRBD1 identical over 10 bases. The CDR3 spans 14 residues. The germline V gene has CDR1 MNHEY and CDR2 SVGAGI. The ends lost 5 bases at V and 8 bases at J; junction bases unmatched: 5. The CDR3 coding sequence is TGTGCCAGCAGTCGGGACAGGGGTGAAGAAAAACTGTTTTTT. This translates into CASSRDRGEEKLFF.

The J gene is TRBJ2-5, the V gene TRBV5-6; D not resolved. CDR1 is SGHDT and CDR2 is YYEEEE in the germline V gene. The CDR3 runs to 13 residues. V gave up 2 bases and J gave up 1 base, with 6 bases separating them. Written as DNA, the CDR3 is TGTGCCAGCAGCTTTTCCCTCCAAGAGACCCAGTACTTC. Its translation is CASSFSLQETQYF.

This chain joins TRBV5-4 and TRBJ2-4; the D is unclear. Trimming left V 2 bases short and J 7 bases short, with 4 bases between. This CDR3 is built from 11 residues. Germline V gives CDR1 SGHNT, CDR2 YYREEE (reference sequence). This CDR3 reads CASSFQNIQYF. In DNA form, the CDR3 reads TGTGCCAGCAGCTTTCAGAACATTCAGTACTTC.

The chain is built from TRBV6-6 and TRBJ2-7; 8 bases line up with TRBD1. This CDR3 is built from 14 residues. V lost 4 bases, J lost 2 bases, and 4 bases stayed unmatched. Germline loops: CDR1 MNHNY, CDR2 SVGAGI (reference sequence). The CDR3 here is CASSLRTGPYEQYF. The CDR3 coding sequence is TGTGCCAGCAGTTTAAGGACAGGGCCCTACGAGCAGTACTTC.

This clone was seen once. The chain is built from TRBV5-1 and TRBJ2-7; no clear D. Trimming pared 0 bases from V and 7 bases from J, leaving 14 bases between. Germline V gene lookup returns CDR1 SGHRS and CDR2 YFSETQ. CDR3 length: 14 residues. The CDR3 loop reads CASSLEPSTKEQYF. The CDR3 DNA follows: TGCGCCAGCAGCTTGGAGCCTAGTACGAAAGAGCAGTACTTC.

This chain uses TRBV10-3 with TRBJ1-6; 9 nucleotides match TRBD1. The CDR3 has 12 residues. The V gene's germline CDR1 is ENHRY and CDR2 SYGVKD. V trimming: 10 bases; J trimming: 7 bases; junction bases outside the gene matches: 2. The CDR3: CATGTGNSPLHF. DNA for the CDR3: TGTGCCACCGGGACAGGGAATTCACCCCTCCACTTT.

This clone showed up just once. The genes are TRBV28 and TRBJ1-2; no reliable D call. Germline V lookup: CDR1 MDHEN, CDR2 SYDVKM. The CDR3 runs to 13 residues. Trimming stripped 7 bases from V and 4 bases from J, with 13 bases between. In nucleotides, the CDR3 is TGTGCCAGCAACAATGGGCAGCGCTATGGCTACACCTTC. Protein product: CASNNGQRYGYTF.

The chain joins TRBV27 to TRBJ2-2; D is unresolved. Trimming stripped 5 bases from V and 10 bases from J, with 20 bases between. The CDR3 is 15 residues long. Germline CDR1 reads MNHEY; CDR2 reads SMNVEV (reference sequence). CDR3 nucleotide sequence: TGTGCCAGCAGTCTTCAAGGACCTCGACCCGAGGAGCTGTTTTTT. Its translation: CASSLQGPRPEELFF.

The chain combines TRBV29-1 with TRBJ2-7; 11 nucleotides match TRBD1. Germline-derived CDR1 and CDR2 are SQVTM and ANQGSEA. The V and J ends lost 6 bases and 6 bases, in that order; junction bases with no gene match: 7. The CDR3 is 13 residues long. Here the CDR3 DNA reads TGCAGCGTCCCTGGACAGGGGGCGAGCGAGCAGTACTTC. This sequence encodes CSVPGQGASEQYF.

The chain joins TRBV27 to TRBJ1-5, with 8 bases that match TRBD1. Germline CDR1 reads MNHEY; CDR2 reads SMNVEV (reference sequence). V lost 3 bases, J lost 0 bases, and 7 bases stayed unmatched. The CDR3 has 17 residues. The chain's CDR3 is CASSFLPGQVSNQPQHF. DNA of the CDR3: TGTGCCAGCAGTTTTCTTCCGGGACAGGTTAGCAATCAGCCCCAGCATTTT.

The chain couples TRBV6-2 or TRBV6-3 to TRBJ2-7, with 7 bases that match TRBD1. Germline V gene lookup returns CDR1 MNHEY and CDR2 SVGEGT. V gave up 2 bases and J gave up 5 bases; unmatched junction bases: 3. The CDR3 runs to 13 residues. The CDR3 sequence is CASSYPTGNEQYF. The CDR3 DNA follows: TGTGCCAGCAGTTACCCGACAGGGAACGAGCAGTACTTC.